A selection of T cell receptor beta chains follows, all from one sample in a study of glioma-infiltrating T cells. Using its own MiXCR run on the multiplex PCR reads, TCRdb lists one record per CDR3 protein. Of under 150,000 distinct CDR3 sequences listed, 24% were seen once; the top ten hold around 28%. Sequencing was done on a sample of glioma tissue, nonneoplastic brain tissue, or PBMCs (not recorded which). All receptors come from a human donor with low-grade glioma or glioblastoma, undergoing nonglioma brain surgery, or in good health (not recorded which). CDR3s include the opening cysteine and the closing phenylalanine or tryptophan. The D gene is left open where the match is weak. Clone size, where shown, is once, few, many, or a class for clones that have expanded.

TRBV7-3	few	-	TRBJ2-2	CASRGGRTGELFF	TGTGCCAGCAGGGGGGGGCGCACCGGGGAGCTGTTTTTT
TRBV7-9	-	TRBD2	TRBJ2-1	CASSLQGGPAFKEQFF	TGTGCCAGCAGCTTACAGGGAGGGCCGGCCTTTAAAGAGCAGTTCTTC
TRBV2	few	TRBD1	TRBJ1-2	CASRRFGTATSRHYGYTF	TGTGCCAGCAGGAGGTTTGGGACAGCCACCTCCCGACATTATGGCTACACCTTC
TRBV7-9	few	-	TRBJ2-1	CATPAGHLYNEQFF	TGTGCCACCCCTGCGGGGCACCTCTACAATGAGCAGTTCTTC
TRBV7-8	-	TRBD1	TRBJ1-2	CASSLGTGGAGYGYTF	TGTGCCAGCAGCTTAGGGACAGGGGGCGCGGGCTATGGCTACACCTTC
TRBV4-1	-	TRBD1	TRBJ2-5	CASSQTGVRQETQYF	TGCGCCAGCAGCCAAACAGGGGTTAGGCAAGAGACCCAGTACTTC
TRBV7-8	many	-	TRBJ1-1	CASSFGGATEAFF	TGTGCCAGCAGCTTTGGGGGGGCCACTGAAGCTTTCTTT
TRBV4-1	few	-	TRBJ1-5	CASSPYGTNNQPQHF	TGCGCCAGCAGCCCCTATGGGACGAATAATCAGCCCCAGCATTTT
TRBV28	-	-	TRBJ2-5	CASSFPREKGTQYF	TGTGCCAGCAGTTTCCCCAGGGAAAAGGGGACCCAGTACTTC
TRBV20-1	-	TRBD1	TRBJ1-5	CSARLRENRGQPQHF	TGCAGTGCTAGACTTCGGGAGAACAGGGGACAGCCCCAGCATTTT
TRBV29-1	-	-	TRBJ1-5	CSGQQGMGQPQHF	TGCAGCGGCCAACAGGGAATGGGACAGCCCCAGCATTTT
TRBV7-9	-	TRBD2	TRBJ2-1	CASSSRGTRSYNEQFF	TGTGCCAGCAGCTCGCGGGGGACTAGGTCCTACAATGAGCAGTTCTTC
TRBV12-3/TRBV12-4	-	TRBD1	TRBJ1-4	CASSQTGVDEKLFF	TGTGCCAGCAGCCAGACAGGGGTTGACGAAAAACTGTTTTTT
TRBV20-1	many	-	TRBJ2-5	CSASTDEKTQYF	TGCAGTGCTAGTACAGATGAAAAGACCCAGTACTTC
TRBV20-1	-	-	TRBJ2-3	CSARDRRGSTDTQYF	TGCAGTGCTAGAGATCGTCGGGGGAGCACAGATACGCAGTATTTT
TRBV12-3/TRBV12-4	-	-	TRBJ1-5	CASNGGKSRPQHF	TGTGCCAGCAACGGAGGGAAGTCAAGGCCCCAGCATTTT
TRBV20-1	many	-	TRBJ2-5	CSARWAQETQYF	TGCAGTGCTAGATGGGCACAAGAGACCCAGTACTTC
TRBV7-6	few	-	TRBJ2-2	CASLRPGQAGAGELFF	TGTGCCAGCCTCCGTCCGGGACAAGCAGGTGCCGGGGAGCTGTTTTTT
TRBV7-9	few	TRBD1	TRBJ2-2	CASSDEGAAGELFF	TGTGCCAGCAGCGACGAGGGGGCTGCCGGGGAGCTGTTTTTT
TRBV28	many	TRBD1	TRBJ1-1	CASNPYSRGLSTEAFF	TGTGCCAGCAACCCGTATTCCAGGGGGCTTAGCACTGAAGCTTTCTTT
TRBV7-8	many	-	TRBJ2-1	CASRVGSYNEQFF	TGTGCCAGCAGGGTGGGATCCTACAATGAGCAGTTCTTC